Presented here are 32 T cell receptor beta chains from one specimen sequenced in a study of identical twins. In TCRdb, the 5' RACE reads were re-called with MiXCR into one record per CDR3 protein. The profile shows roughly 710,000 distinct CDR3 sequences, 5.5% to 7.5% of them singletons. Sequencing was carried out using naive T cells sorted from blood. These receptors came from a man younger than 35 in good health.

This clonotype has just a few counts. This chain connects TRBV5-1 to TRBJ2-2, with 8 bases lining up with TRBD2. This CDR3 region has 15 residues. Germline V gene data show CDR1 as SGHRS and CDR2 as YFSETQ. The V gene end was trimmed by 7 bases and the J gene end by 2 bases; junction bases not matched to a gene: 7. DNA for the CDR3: TGCGCCAGCCGGATAGCGGGACCCAACACCGGGGAGCTGTTTTTT. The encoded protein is CASRIAGPNTGELFF.

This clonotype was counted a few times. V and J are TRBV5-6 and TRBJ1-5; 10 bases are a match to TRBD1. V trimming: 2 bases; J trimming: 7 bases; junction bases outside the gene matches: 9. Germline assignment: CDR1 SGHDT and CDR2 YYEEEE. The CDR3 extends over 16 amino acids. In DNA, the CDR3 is TGTGCCAGCAGCTTATTGGGACAGGGGAACGGACAGCCCCAGCATTTT. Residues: CASSLLGQGNGQPQHF.

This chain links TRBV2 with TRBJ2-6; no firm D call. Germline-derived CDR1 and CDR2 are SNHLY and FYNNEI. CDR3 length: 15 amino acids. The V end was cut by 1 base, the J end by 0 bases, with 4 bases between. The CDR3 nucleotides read TGTGCCAGCAGTGAAGGCCGCTCTGGGGCCAACGTCCTGACTTTC. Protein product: CASSEGRSGANVLTF.

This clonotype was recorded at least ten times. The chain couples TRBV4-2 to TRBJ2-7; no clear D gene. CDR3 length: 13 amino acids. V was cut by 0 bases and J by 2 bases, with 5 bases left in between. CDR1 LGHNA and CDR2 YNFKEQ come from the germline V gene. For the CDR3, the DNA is TGTGCCAGCAGCCAAGATTTTACCTACGAGCAGTACTTC. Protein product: CASSQDFTYEQYF.

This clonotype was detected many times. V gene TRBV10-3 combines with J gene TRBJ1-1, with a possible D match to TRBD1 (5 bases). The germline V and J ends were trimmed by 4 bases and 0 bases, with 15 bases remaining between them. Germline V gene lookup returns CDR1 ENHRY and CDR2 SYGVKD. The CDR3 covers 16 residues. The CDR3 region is CAISGRQPGMNTEAFF. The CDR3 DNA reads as TGTGCCATCAGTGGGAGACAGCCCGGGATGAACACTGAAGCTTTCTTT.

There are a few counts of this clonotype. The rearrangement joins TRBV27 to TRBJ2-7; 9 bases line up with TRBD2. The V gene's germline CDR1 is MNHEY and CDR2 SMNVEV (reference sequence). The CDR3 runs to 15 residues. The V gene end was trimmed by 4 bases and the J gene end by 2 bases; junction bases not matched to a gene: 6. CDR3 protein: CASSSSAGGPYEQYF. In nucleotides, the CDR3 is TGTGCCAGCAGTTCTAGCGCGGGAGGGCCCTACGAGCAGTACTTC.

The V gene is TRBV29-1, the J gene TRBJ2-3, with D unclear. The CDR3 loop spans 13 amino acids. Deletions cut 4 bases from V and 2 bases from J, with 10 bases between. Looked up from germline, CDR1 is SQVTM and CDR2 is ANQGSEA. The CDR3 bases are TGCAGCGTTGGGAACAGATACACAGATACGCAGTATTTT. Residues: CSVGNRYTDTQYF.

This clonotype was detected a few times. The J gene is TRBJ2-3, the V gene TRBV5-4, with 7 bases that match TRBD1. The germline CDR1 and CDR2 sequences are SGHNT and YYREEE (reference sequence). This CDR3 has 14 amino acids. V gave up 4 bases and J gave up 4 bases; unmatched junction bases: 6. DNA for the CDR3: TGTGCCAGCAGCCACAGGGGAGCTGCAGATACGCAGTATTTT. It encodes CASSHRGAADTQYF.

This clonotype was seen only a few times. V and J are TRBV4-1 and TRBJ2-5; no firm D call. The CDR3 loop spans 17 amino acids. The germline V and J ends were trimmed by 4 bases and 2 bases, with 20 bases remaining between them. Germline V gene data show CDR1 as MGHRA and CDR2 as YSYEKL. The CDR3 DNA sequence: TGCGCCAGCAGCCCCCTCCCCATCGGCACTTTACAAGAGACCCAGTACTTC. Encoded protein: CASSPLPIGTLQETQYF.

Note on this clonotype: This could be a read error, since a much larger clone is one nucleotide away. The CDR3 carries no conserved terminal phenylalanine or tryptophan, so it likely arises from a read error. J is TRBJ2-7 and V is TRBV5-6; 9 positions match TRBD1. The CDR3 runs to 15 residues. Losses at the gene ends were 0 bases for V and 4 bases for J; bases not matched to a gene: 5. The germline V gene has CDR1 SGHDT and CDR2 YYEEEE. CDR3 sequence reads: CASSLATGGEYEQYY. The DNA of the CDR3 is TGTGCCAGCAGCTTGGCAACAGGGGGCGAATACGAGCAGTACTAC.

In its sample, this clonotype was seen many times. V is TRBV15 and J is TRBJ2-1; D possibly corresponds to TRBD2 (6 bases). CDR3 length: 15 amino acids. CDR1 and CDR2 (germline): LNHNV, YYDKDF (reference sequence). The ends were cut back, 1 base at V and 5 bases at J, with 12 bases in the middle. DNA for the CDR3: TGTGCCACCAGCAGAGCATCGGGGGTCCACAATGAGCAGTTCTTC. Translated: CATSRASGVHNEQFF.

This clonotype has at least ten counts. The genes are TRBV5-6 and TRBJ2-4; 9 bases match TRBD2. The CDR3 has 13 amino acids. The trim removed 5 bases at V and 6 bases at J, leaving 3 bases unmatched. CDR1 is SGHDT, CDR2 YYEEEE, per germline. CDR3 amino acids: CASRSGRRNIQYF. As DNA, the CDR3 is TGTGCCAGCAGAAGCGGGAGGCGAAACATTCAGTACTTC. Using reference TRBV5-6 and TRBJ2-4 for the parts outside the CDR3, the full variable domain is DAGVTQSPTHLIKTRGQQVTLRCSPKSGHDTVSWYQQALGQGPQFIFQYYEEEERQRGNFPDRFSGHQFPNYSSELNVNALLLGDSALYLCASRSGRRNIQYFGAGTRLSVL.

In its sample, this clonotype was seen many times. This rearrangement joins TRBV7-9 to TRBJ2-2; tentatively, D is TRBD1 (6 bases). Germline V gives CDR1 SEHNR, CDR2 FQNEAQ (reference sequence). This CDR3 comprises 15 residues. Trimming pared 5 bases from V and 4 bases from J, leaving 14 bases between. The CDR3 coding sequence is TGTGCCAGCAGCGAGGATGACAGGATCACCGGGGAGCTGTTTTTT. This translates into CASSEDDRITGELFF.

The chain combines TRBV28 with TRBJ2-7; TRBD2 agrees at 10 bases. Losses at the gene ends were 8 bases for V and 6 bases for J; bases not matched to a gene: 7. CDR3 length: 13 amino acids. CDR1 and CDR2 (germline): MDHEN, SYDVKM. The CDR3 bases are TGTGCCAGCGGACCGGGACTAGCGCTCGAGCAGTACTTC. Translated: CASGPGLALEQYF.

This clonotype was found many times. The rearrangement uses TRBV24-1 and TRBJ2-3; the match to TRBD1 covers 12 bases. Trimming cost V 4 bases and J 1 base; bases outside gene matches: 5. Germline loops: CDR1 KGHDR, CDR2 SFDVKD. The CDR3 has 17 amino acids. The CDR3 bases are TGTGCCACCAGTGACCCAAGGGACAGGGGGCGCACAGATACGCAGTATTTT. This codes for CATSDPRDRGRTDTQYF.

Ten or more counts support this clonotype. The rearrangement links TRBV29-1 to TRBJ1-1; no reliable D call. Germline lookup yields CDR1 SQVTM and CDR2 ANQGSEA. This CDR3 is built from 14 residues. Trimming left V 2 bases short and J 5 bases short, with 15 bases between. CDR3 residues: CSVEPRLRRTEAFF. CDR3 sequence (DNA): TGCAGCGTTGAACCACGACTCAGGCGGACTGAAGCTTTCTTT.

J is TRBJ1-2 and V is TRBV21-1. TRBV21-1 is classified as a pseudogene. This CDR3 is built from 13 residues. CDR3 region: CASRGSHNYGYTF. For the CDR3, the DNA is TGTGCCAGCAGGGGCAGTCATAACTATGGCTACACCTTC.

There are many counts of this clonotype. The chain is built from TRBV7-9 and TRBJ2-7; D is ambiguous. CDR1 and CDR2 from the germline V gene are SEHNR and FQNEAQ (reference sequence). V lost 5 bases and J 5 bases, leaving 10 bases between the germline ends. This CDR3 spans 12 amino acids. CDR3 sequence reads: CASSRTDDEQYF. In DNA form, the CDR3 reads TGTGCCAGCAGCCGGACCGACGACGAGCAGTACTTC.

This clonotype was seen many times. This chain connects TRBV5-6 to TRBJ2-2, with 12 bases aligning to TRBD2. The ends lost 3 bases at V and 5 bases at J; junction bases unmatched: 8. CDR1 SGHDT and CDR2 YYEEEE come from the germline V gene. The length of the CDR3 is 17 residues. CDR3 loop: CASSSRPGTSGTGELFF. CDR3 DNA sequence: TGTGCCAGCAGCTCTCGGCCCGGGACTAGCGGGACCGGGGAGCTGTTTTTT.

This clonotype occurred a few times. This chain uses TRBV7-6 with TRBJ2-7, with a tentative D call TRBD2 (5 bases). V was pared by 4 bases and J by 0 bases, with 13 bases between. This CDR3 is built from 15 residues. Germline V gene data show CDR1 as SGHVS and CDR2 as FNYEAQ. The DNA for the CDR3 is TGTGCCAGCAGCTCCCGGGTCGGGATCTCCTACGAGCAGTACTTC. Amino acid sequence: CASSSRVGISYEQYF.

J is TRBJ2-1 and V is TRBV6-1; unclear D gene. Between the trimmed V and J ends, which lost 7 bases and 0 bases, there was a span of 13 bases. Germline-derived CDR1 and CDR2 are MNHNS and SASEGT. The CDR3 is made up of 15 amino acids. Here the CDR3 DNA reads TGTGCCAGCATCCAAACCCCGAGCTCCTACAATGAGCAGTTCTTC. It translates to CASIQTPSSYNEQFF.

This CDR3 is CSARDSEGNTEAFF. DNA for the CDR3: TGCAGTGCTAGAGATTCGGAAGGGAACACTGAAGCTTTCTTT. The V call is TRBV20-1, the J call TRBJ1-1; D unresolved. Trimming shortened V by 0 bases and J by 1 base, and 9 bases separated the two germline ends. The germline V gene encodes CDR1 DFQATT and CDR2 SNEGSKA (reference sequence). CDR3 length: 14 amino acids.

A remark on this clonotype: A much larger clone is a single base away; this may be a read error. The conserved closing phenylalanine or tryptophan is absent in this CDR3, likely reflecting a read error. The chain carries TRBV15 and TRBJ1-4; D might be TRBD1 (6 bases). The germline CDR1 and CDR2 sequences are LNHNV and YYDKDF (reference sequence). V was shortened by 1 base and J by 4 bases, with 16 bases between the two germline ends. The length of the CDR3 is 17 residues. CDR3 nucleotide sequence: TGTGCCACCAGCAGAGGGAGGCCCGACAGGAATAATGAAAAACTGTTTTCT. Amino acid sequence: CATSRGRPDRNNEKLFS.

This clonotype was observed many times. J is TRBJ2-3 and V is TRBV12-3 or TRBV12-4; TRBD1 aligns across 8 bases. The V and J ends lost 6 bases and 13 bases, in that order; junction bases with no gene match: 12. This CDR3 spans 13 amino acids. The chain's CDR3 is CASSSGTGPREYF. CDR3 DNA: TGTGCCAGCAGCTCCGGGACAGGACCCAGGGAGTATTTT.

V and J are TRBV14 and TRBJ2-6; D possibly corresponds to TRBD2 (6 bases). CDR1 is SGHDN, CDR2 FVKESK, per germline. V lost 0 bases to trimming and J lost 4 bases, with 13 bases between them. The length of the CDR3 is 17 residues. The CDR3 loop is CASSQDVREAGANVLTF. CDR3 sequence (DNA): TGTGCCAGCAGCCAAGACGTAAGGGAGGCCGGGGCCAACGTCCTGACTTTC.

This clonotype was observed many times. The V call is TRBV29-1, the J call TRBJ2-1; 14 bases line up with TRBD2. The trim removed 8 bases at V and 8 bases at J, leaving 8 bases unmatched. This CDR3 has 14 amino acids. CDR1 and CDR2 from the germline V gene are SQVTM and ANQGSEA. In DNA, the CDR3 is TGCAGCCTAAGACTAGCGGGAGGGCCGCATGAGCAGTTCTTC. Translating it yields CSLRLAGGPHEQFF.

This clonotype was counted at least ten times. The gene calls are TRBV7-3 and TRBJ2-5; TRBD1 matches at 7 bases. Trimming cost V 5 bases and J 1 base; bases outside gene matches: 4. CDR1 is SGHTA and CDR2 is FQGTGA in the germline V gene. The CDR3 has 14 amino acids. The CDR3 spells CASSPDRVQETQYF. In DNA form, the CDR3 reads TGTGCCAGCAGCCCTGACAGGGTCCAAGAGACCCAGTACTTC.

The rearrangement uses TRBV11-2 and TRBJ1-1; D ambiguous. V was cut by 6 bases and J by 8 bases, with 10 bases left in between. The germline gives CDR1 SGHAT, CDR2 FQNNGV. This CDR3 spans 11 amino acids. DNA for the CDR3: TGTGCCAGCAGGGAATGGATAGAAGCTTTCTTT. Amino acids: CASREWIEAFF.

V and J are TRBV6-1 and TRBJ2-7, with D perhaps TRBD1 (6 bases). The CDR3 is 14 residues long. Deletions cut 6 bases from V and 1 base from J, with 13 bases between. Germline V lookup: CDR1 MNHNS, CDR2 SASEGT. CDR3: CASRPQGSSYEQYV. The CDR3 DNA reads TGTGCCAGCAGGCCCCAGGGGAGTTCCTACGAGCAGTACGTC.

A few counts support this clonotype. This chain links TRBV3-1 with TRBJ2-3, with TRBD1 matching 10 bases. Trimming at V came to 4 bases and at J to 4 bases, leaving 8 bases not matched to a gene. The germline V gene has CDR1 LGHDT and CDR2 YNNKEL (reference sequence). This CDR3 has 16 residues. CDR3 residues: CASSPGDRGYSDTQYF. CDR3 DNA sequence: TGTGCCAGCAGCCCTGGGGACAGGGGATACTCAGATACGCAGTATTTT.

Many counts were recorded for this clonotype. As DNA, the CDR3 is TGTGCCAGCAGCTTAATAGCAGGGGCTCGCAATCAGCCCCAGCATTTT. Translation gives CASSLIAGARNQPQHF. The chain is built from TRBV7-8 and TRBJ1-5, with D maybe TRBD1 (6 bases). The germline V and J ends were trimmed by 2 bases and 2 bases, with 13 bases remaining between them. Germline lookup yields CDR1 SGHVS and CDR2 FQNEAQ. The CDR3 length is 16 residues. Full variable domain (missing parts from reference TRBV7-8 and TRBJ1-5): GAGVSQSPRYKVAKRGQDVALRCDPISGHVSLFWYQQALGQGPEFLTYFQNEAQLDKSGLPSDRFFAERPEGSVSTLKIQRTQQEDSAVYLCASSLIAGARNQPQHFGDGTRLSIL.

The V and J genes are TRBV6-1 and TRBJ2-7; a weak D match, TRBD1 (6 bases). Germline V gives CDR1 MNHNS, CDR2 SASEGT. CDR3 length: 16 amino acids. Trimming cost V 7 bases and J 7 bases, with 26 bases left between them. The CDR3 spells CASNQAFGTTVGEQYF. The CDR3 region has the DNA TGTGCCAGCAACCAGGCCTTTGGGACAACCGTGGGGGAGCAGTACTTC.